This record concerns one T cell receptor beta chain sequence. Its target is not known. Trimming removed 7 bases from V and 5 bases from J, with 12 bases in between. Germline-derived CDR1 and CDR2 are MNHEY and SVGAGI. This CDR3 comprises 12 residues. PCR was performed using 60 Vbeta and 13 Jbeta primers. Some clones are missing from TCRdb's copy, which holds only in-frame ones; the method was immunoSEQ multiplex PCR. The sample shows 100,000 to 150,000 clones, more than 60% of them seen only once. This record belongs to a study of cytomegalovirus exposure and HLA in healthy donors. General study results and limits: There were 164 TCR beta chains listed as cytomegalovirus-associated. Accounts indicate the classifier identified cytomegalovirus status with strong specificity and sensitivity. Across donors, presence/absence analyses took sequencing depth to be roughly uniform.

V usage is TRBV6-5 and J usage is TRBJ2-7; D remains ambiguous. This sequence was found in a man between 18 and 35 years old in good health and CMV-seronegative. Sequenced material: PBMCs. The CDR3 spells CASNSLIDEQYF. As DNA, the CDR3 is TGTGCCAGCAATAGCCTAATCGACGAGCAGTACTTC.